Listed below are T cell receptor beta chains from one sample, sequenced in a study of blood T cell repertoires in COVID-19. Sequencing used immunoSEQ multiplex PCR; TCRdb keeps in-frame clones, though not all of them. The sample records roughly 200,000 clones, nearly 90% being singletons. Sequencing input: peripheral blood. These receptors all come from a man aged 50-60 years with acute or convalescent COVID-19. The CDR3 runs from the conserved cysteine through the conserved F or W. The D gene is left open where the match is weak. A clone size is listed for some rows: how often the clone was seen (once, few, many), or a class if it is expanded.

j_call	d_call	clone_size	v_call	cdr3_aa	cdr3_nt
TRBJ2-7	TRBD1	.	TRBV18	CASSRDQGDAGVQYF	TGTGCCAGCTCCCGTGACCAGGGGGATGCCGGTGTGCAGTACTTC
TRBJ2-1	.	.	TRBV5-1	CASRPWGGASYNEQFF	TGCGCCAGCAGGCCTTGGGGCGGAGCATCCTACAATGAGCAGTTCTTC
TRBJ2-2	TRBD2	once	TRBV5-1	CASSSPREGLAGGNIGELFF	TGCGCCAGCAGCTCCCCACGAGAGGGACTAGCGGGGGGAAATATCGGGGAGCTGTTTTTT
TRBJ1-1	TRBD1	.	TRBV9	CASSPRDRDWNTEAFF	TGTGCCAGCAGCCCTCGGGACAGGGACTGGAACACTGAAGCTTTCTTT
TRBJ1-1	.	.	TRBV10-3	CAISEDYKRSFF	TGTGCCATCAGTGAGGACTATAAGAGATCTTTCTTT
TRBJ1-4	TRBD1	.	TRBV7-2	CASTTPGGQTNEKLFF	TGTGCCAGCACTACTCCCGGGGGACAGACTAATGAAAAACTGTTTTTT
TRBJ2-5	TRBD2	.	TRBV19	CASRRTSGGLETQYF	TGTGCCAGTAGAAGGACTAGCGGGGGGCTAGAGACCCAGTACTTC
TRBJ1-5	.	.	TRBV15	CATSRDQGGGPQHF	TGTGCCACCAGCAGAGATCAAGGGGGGGGCCCCCAGCATTTT
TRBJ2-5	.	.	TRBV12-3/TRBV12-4	CASSLAPSETQYF	TGTGCCAGCAGTTTAGCCCCCTCGGAGACCCAGTACTTC
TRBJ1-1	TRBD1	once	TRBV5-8	CASRERTGVWTEAFF	TGTGCCAGCAGGGAGAGGACAGGGGTTTGGACTGAAGCTTTCTTT
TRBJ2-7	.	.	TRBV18	CASSPFVRQDPTAEQYF	TGTGCCAGCTCACCGTTTGTTCGACAGGACCCGACCGCCGAGCAGTACTTC
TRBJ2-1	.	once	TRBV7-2	CASSLGRGGGEQFF	TGTGCCAGCAGCTTAGGGCGGGGAGGGGGTGAGCAGTTCTTC
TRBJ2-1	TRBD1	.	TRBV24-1	CATSDPDRGSYNEQFF	TGTGCCACCAGTGATCCTGACAGGGGTTCCTACAATGAGCAGTTCTTC
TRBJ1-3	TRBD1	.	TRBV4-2	CASSQGQGVENTIYF	TGTGCCAGCAGCCAGGGACAGGGGGTCGAAAACACCATATATTTT
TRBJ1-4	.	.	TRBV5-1	CASSALGSGGEKLFF	TGCGCCAGCAGCGCTTTGGGGAGTGGTGGTGAAAAACTGTTTTTT
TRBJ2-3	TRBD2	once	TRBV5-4	CASSSQRGGTDTQYF	TGTGCCAGCAGCTCTCAGCGGGGGGGCACAGATACGCAGTATTTT
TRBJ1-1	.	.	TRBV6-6	CASGLGMNTEAFF	TGTGCCAGCGGCTTGGGCATGAACACTGAAGCTTTCTTT
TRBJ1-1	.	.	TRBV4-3	CASSQDRNTEAFF	TGCGCCAGCAGCCAAGATAGGAACACTGAAGCTTTCTTT
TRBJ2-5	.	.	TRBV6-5	CASSRHRELQETQYF	TGTGCCAGCAGTAGACACAGGGAGCTCCAAGAGACCCAGTACTTC
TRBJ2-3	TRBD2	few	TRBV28	CASVAGGTDTQYF	TGTGCCAGCGTAGCGGGGGGCACAGATACGCAGTATTTT
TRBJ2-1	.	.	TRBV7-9	CASSLVNRYNEQFF	TGTGCCAGCAGCTTAGTAAACAGATACAATGAGCAGTTCTTC
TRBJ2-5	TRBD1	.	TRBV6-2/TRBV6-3	CASSYFAQGAGETQYF	TGTGCCAGCAGTTACTTTGCCCAGGGGGCGGGAGAGACCCAGTACTTC
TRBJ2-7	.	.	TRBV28	CASSLLAPYEQYF	TGTGCCAGCAGTTTACTAGCCCCCTACGAGCAGTACTTC
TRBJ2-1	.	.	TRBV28	CASSPNYNEQFF	TGTGCCAGCAGTCCCAATTACAATGAGCAGTTCTTC
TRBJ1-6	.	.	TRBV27	CASSVGRGNSPLHF	TGTGCCAGCAGTGTGGGGAGGGGGAATTCACCCCTCCACTTT
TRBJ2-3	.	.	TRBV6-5	CASSYGASTDTQYF	TGTGCCAGCAGTTACGGGGCCAGCACAGATACGCAGTATTTT
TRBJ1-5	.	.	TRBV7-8	CASSLEGGDQPQHF	TGTGCCAGCAGCTTAGAAGGGGGGGACCAGCCCCAGCATTTT
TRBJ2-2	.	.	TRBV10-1	CASSGTVLDSGELFF	TGCGCCAGCAGTGGGACAGTTTTGGACTCCGGGGAGCTGTTTTTT
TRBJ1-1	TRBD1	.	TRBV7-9	CASSYTGVSEAFF	TGTGCCAGCAGCTACACAGGGGTCTCCGAAGCTTTCTTT
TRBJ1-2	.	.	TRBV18	CASSPAQGHYGYTF	TGTGCCAGCTCACCAGCGCAGGGGCACTATGGCTACACCTTC
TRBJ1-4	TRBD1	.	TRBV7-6	CASSAGQGGREKLFF	TGTGCCAGCAGCGCCGGACAGGGTGGAAGGGAAAAACTGTTTTTT
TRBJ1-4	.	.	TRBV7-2	CASSLAEGRKANEKLFF	TGTGCCAGCAGCTTAGCGGAGGGGAGAAAAGCTAATGAAAAACTGTTTTTT
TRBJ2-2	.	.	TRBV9	CASSDRATGELFF	TGTGCCAGCAGCGACAGGGCCACCGGGGAGCTGTTTTTT
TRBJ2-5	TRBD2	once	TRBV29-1	CSVKRLAGPPETQYF	TGCAGCGTTAAGAGACTAGCGGGACCCCCAGAGACCCAGTACTTC
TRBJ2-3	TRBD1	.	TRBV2	CASTIEKGQGGDTQYF	TGTGCCAGCACAATTGAGAAGGGACAGGGGGGAGATACGCAGTATTTT
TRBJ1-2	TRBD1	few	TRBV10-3	CAIRGSGTGGAGNYGYTF	TGTGCCATCCGCGGTTCCGGGACAGGGGGCGCAGGGAACTATGGCTACACCTTC
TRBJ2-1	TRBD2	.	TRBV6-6	CASSYELAGGSEQFF	TGTGCCAGCAGTTACGAGCTAGCGGGGGGCTCAGAGCAGTTCTTC
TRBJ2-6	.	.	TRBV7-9	CASSFDWSGAGANVLTF	TGTGCCAGCAGCTTTGACTGGTCGGGAGCTGGGGCCAACGTCCTGACTTTC
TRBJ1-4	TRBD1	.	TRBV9	CASSATGARGEKLFF	TGTGCCAGCAGCGCCACAGGGGCCCGGGGTGAAAAACTGTTTTTT
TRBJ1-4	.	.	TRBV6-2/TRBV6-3	CASSLGGTGEKLFF	TGTGCCAGCAGCCTTGGAGGGACGGGCGAAAAACTGTTTTTT
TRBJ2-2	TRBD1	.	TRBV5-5	CASSLEGARIWELFF	TGTGCCAGCAGCTTGGAGGGGGCCCGAATTTGGGAGCTGTTTTTT
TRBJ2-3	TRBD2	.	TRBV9	CASREGLAATDTQYF	TGTGCCAGCAGAGAGGGACTAGCGGCCACAGATACGCAGTATTTT
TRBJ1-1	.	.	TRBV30	CAWSATMNTEAFF	TGTGCCTGGAGTGCGACAATGAACACTGAAGCTTTCTTT
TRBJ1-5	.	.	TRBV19	CASSRLRDTNQPQHF	TGTGCCAGTAGTAGGCTCCGGGACACCAATCAGCCCCAGCATTTT
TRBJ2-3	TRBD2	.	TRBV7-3	CASSLRGASGITDTQYF	TGTGCCAGCAGCTTAAGAGGCGCTAGCGGGATTACAGATACGCAGTATTTT
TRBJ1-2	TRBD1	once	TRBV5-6	CASSLGDRVVGGYTF	TGTGCCAGCAGCTTGGGGGACAGGGTCGTAGGTGGCTACACCTTC
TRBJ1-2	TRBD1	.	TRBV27	CASSPGTGGGYGYTF	TGTGCCAGCAGTCCCGGGACAGGGGGCGGCTATGGCTACACCTTC
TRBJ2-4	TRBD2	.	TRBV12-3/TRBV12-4	CASSPWREGLYF	TGTGCCAGCAGTCCTTGGCGGGAGGGCCTGTACTTC
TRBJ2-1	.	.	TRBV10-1	CASSVRGRNNEQFF	TGCGCCAGCAGTGTTCGCGGGCGGAACAATGAGCAGTTCTTC
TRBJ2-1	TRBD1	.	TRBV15	CATSRGTGYSYNEQFF	TGTGCCACCAGCAGAGGGACAGGGTACTCCTACAATGAGCAGTTCTTC
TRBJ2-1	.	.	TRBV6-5	CASSYSIENEQFF	TGTGCCAGCAGTTACTCGATTGAGAATGAGCAGTTCTTC
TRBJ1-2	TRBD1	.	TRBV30	CASPQGAHGYTF	TGTGCCTCCCCCCAGGGGGCGCATGGCTACACCTTC
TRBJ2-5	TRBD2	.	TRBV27	CASSSYPPRAGAARTQYF	TGTGCCAGCAGTTCTTACCCCCCTCGCGCGGGAGCTGCCAGGACCCAGTACTTC